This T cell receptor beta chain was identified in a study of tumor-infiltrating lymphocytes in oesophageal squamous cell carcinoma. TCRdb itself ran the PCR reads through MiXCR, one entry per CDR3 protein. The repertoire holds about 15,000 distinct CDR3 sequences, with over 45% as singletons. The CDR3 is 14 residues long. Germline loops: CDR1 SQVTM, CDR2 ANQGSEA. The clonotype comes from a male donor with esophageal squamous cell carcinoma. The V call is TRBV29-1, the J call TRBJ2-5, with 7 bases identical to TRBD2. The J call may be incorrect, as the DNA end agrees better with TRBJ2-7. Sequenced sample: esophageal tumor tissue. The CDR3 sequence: CSVERAGEEDEQYF. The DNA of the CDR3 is TGCAGCGTAGAACGGGCGGGAGAGGAGGACGAGCAGTACTTC.